Shown below are 19 T cell receptor beta chains from a single sample sequenced in a study of blood T cell repertoires in COVID-19. Clones were read by immunoSEQ multiplex PCR, and TCRdb kept only the in-frame ones, dropping some. The table has approximately 78,000 clones, approximately 87% seen once. Sequenced input: peripheral blood. The receptor source for this set is an elderly woman with acute or convalescent COVID-19.

The gene calls are TRBV6-1 and TRBJ2-6; no reliable D call. The CDR3 spans 14 residues. CDR1 is MNHNS, CDR2 SASEGT, per germline. V lost 5 bases, J lost 0 bases, and 5 bases lay in between. The CDR3 sequence is CASSLDSGANVLTF. In DNA, the CDR3 is TGTGCCAGCAGTCTAGACTCTGGGGCCAACGTCCTGACTTTC.

This clone was detected once. The chain recombines TRBV10-3 with TRBJ2-3; possible D gene TRBD2, 6 bases. The CDR3 extends over 17 amino acids. In germline, CDR1 is ENHRY, CDR2 SYGVKD. Trimming removed 0 bases from V and 0 bases from J, with 13 bases in between. CDR3 protein: CAISESGGPVSTDTQYF. CDR3 coding DNA: TGTGCCATCAGTGAGTCAGGAGGGCCCGTCAGCACAGATACGCAGTATTTT.

This chain joins TRBV24-1 and TRBJ2-5, with 7 nucleotides matching TRBD2. The V gene's germline CDR1 is KGHDR and CDR2 SFDVKD. The V gene end was trimmed by 5 bases and the J gene end by 4 bases; junction bases not matched to a gene: 9. There are 15 residues in the CDR3. CDR3 amino acids: CATSAGREGRETQYF. CDR3 in DNA: TGTGCCACCAGTGCGGGCAGGGAGGGTCGAGAGACCCAGTACTTC.

V and J are TRBV18 and TRBJ2-7; D gene unclear. The CDR3 is 14 amino acids. Germline V lookup: CDR1 KGHSH, CDR2 LQKENI. The V end lost 3 bases, the J end lost 0 bases, and 9 bases lay between the germline ends. In DNA, the CDR3 is TGTGCCAGCTCACCCGGAGAAACCTCCTACGAGCAGTACTTC. Translating it yields CASSPGETSYEQYF.

The chain carries TRBV6-5 and TRBJ1-5, with D possibly TRBD1 on 6 matching bases. The germline V gene has CDR1 MNHEY and CDR2 SVGAGI. V lost 0 bases to trimming and J lost 1 base, with 10 bases between them. The CDR3 covers 16 residues. The CDR3 DNA reads TGTGCCAGCAGTTACTCGAGGGGGATGAGCAATCAGCCCCAGCATTTT. Protein product: CASSYSRGMSNQPQHF.

The chain links TRBV3-1 (or the pseudogene TRBV3-2) to TRBJ2-1, with 12 bases fitting TRBD2. From germline, CDR1 is LGHDT and CDR2 YNNKEL (reference sequence). The CDR3 sequence is 16 residues long. J gave up 9 bases and V 0 bases, and 6 bases lay outside the gene matches. The CDR3 region has the DNA TGTGCCAGCAGCCAAGAGCCTAGCGGGAGGGCCGGTGAGCAGTTCTTC. It specifies CASSQEPSGRAGEQFF.

This chain joins TRBV3-1 (or the pseudogene TRBV3-2) and TRBJ2-3; 11 nucleotides agree with TRBD2. Trimming at V came to 1 base and at J to 3 bases, leaving 12 bases not matched to a gene. The CDR3 covers 19 residues. The germline CDR1 and CDR2 sequences are LGHDT and YNNKEL (reference sequence). This CDR3 is CASSQGGVAGGLTTDTQYF. CDR3 bases: TGTGCCAGCAGCCAAGGAGGGGTAGCGGGGGGGCTGACGACAGATACGCAGTATTTT.

This clone was observed a handful of times. The CDR3 DNA follows: TGCGCCAGCAGCCCGACCCTAGGACAGGGGGGCACTGAAGCTTTCTTT. It codes for CASSPTLGQGGTEAFF. The gene calls are TRBV5-1 and TRBJ1-1; TRBD1 agrees at 10 bases. V dropped 4 bases and J dropped 4; count of bases not matched to a gene: 10. Germline V lookup: CDR1 SGHRS, CDR2 YFSETQ. CDR3 length equals 16 residues.

The chain couples TRBV10-2 to TRBJ1-1, with 9 bases identical to TRBD1. From germline, CDR1 is WSHSY and CDR2 SAAADI. The CDR3 sequence is 13 residues long. V lost 9 bases, J lost 6 bases, and 8 bases stayed unmatched. CDR3: CASTQGAQAEAFF. The CDR3 bases are TGCGCCAGTACACAGGGGGCTCAAGCTGAAGCTTTCTTT.

The V call is TRBV12-5, the J call TRBJ1-1; weak D call: TRBD1 (6 bases). V was clipped by 2 bases and J by 9 bases, with 13 bases between them. The CDR3 contains 13 residues. Germline CDR1 LGHNT, CDR2 FRNRAP. The DNA for the CDR3 is TGTGCTAGTGGTTTGTTCCTGACAGGAAAAGCTTTCTTT. This sequence encodes CASGLFLTGKAFF.

The chain combines TRBV24-1 with TRBJ2-3, with 15 bases identical to TRBD2. Germline V gene lookup returns CDR1 KGHDR and CDR2 SFDVKD. The ends lost 4 bases at V and 2 bases at J; junction bases unmatched: 9. This CDR3 is built from 19 residues. Here the CDR3 reads CATSDKPGLAGGITDTQYF. The CDR3, as DNA: TGTGCCACCAGTGACAAACCGGGACTAGCGGGAGGCATCACAGATACGCAGTATTTT.

V usage is TRBV7-8 and J usage is TRBJ2-2; the match to TRBD1 covers 8 bases. The CDR3 sequence is 17 residues long. With V trimmed by 6 bases and J by 7 bases, 16 bases remained unmatched. CDR1 and CDR2 from the germline V gene are SGHVS and FQNEAQ. The CDR3 protein is CASRARDRPTEGGELFF. The DNA for the CDR3 is TGTGCCAGCAGGGCGCGGGACAGGCCGACGGAGGGCGGGGAGCTGTTTTTT.

The chain has TRBV4-1 and TRBJ1-1; 8 bases match TRBD1. This CDR3 has 15 amino acids. The junction had 11 bases not matched to a gene; V was cut back by 1 base and J by 10 bases. Germline V CDR1 and CDR2: MGHRA, YSYEKL. The CDR3 nucleotides read TGCGCCAGCAGCCAAGGGGGGGTGCAGGGGGCACCAGCTTTCTTT. Protein sequence: CASSQGGVQGAPAFF.

This clone is a singleton in its sample. The V gene is TRBV25-1, the J gene TRBJ2-5; the match to TRBD2 covers 9 bases. CDR3 size: 17 residues. V was clipped by 2 bases and J by 5 bases; unmatched bases: 12. Germline V CDR1 and CDR2: MGHDK, SYGVNS. CDR3 sequence reads: CASSEPRGGRAGETQYF. The CDR3 DNA is TGTGCCAGCAGTGAACCCCGTGGCGGGAGGGCCGGGGAGACCCAGTACTTC.

The chain combines TRBV14 with TRBJ1-1, with a weak D call TRBD1 (6 bases). Germline assignment: CDR1 SGHDN and CDR2 FVKESK. This CDR3 spans 18 amino acids. Deletions cut 0 bases from V and 5 bases from J, with 22 bases between. CDR3 DNA: TGTGCCAGCAGCCAAGACGCCGGGCCAGGGGCTGGTGGTACTGAAGCTTTCTTT. Translated: CASSQDAGPGAGGTEAFF.

V gene TRBV11-1 combines with J gene TRBJ1-5; unclear D gene. Germline V gene sequence: CDR1 SGHAT, CDR2 FQDESV (reference sequence). Deletions cut 3 bases from V and 3 bases from J, with 9 bases between. This CDR3 spans 14 amino acids. CDR3 DNA: TGTGCCAGCAGCTTGTCAGATCCCAATCAGCCCCAGCATTTT. Translating gives CASSLSDPNQPQHF.

This clone was detected ten times or more. V and J are TRBV12-3 or TRBV12-4 and TRBJ1-5, with a tentative D call TRBD1 (5 bases). The V end was cut by 0 bases, the J end by 6 bases, with 6 bases between. There are 13 residues in the CDR3. CDR3 amino acids: CASSLAGGQPQHF. As DNA, the CDR3 is TGTGCCAGCAGTTTAGCGGGGGGTCAGCCCCAGCATTTT.

This clone has a single count. This sequence joins TRBV27 and TRBJ1-2, with 10 bases fitting TRBD1. Germline-derived CDR1 and CDR2 are MNHEY and SMNVEV (reference sequence). The CDR3 consists of 15 residues. The junction had 4 bases not matched to a gene; V was cut back by 2 bases and J by 4 bases. CDR3 amino acids: CASSLRGQGFYGYTF. In DNA, the CDR3 is TGTGCCAGCAGTTTACGGGGACAGGGGTTCTATGGCTACACCTTC.

The chain couples TRBV5-8 to TRBJ1-1; no clear D. Looked up from germline, CDR1 is SGHTS and CDR2 is YDEGEE. This CDR3 is built from 14 residues. The V gene lost 2 bases and the J gene lost 3 bases, with 11 bases spanning the gap. CDR3 DNA: TGTGCCAGCAGCTTTATTTCAGAAGACACTGAAGCTTTCTTT. This codes for CASSFISEDTEAFF.